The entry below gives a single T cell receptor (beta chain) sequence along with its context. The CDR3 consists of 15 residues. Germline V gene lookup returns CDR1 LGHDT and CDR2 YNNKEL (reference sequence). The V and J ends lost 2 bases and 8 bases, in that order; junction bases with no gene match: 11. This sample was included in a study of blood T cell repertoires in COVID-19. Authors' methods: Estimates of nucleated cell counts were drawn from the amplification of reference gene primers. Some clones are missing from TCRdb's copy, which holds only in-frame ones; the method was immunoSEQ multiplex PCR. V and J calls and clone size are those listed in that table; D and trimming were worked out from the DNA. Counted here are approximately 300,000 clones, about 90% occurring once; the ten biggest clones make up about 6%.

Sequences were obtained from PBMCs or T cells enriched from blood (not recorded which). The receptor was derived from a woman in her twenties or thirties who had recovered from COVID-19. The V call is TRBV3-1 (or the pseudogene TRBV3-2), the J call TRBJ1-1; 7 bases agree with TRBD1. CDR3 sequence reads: CASSQSTTGIAEAFF. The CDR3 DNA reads TGTGCCAGCAGCCAATCTACGACAGGGATCGCAGAAGCTTTCTTT.